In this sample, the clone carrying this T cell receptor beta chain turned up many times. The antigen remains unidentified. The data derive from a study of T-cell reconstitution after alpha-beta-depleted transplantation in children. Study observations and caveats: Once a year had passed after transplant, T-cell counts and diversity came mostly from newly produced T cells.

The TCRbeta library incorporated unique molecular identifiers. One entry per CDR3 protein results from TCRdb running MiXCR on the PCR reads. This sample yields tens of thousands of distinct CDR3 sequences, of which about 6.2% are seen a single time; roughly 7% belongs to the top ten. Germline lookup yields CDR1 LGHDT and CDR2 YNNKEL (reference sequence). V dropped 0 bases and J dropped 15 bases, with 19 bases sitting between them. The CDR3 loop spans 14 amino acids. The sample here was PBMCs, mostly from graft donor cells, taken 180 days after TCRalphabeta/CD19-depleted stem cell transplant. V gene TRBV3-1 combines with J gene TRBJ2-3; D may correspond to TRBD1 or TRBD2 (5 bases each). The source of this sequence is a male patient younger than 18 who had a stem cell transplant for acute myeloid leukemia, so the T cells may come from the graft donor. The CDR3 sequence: CASSQDNRGPGQYF. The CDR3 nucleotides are TGTGCCAGCAGCCAAGATAACCGGGGCCCTGGACAATATTTT.